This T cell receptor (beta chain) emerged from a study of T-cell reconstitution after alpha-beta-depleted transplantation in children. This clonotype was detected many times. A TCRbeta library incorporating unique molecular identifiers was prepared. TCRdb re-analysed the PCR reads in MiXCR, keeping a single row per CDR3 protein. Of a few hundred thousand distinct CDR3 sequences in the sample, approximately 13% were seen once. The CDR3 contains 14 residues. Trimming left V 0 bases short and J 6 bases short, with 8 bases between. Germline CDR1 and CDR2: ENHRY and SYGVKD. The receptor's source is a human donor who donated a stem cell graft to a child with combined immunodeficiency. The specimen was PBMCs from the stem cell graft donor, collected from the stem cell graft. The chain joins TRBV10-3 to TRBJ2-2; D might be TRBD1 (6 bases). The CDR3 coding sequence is TGTGCCATCAGTGAGTCCCCAGGGGCCGGGGAGCTGTTTTTT. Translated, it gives CAISESPGAGELFF.